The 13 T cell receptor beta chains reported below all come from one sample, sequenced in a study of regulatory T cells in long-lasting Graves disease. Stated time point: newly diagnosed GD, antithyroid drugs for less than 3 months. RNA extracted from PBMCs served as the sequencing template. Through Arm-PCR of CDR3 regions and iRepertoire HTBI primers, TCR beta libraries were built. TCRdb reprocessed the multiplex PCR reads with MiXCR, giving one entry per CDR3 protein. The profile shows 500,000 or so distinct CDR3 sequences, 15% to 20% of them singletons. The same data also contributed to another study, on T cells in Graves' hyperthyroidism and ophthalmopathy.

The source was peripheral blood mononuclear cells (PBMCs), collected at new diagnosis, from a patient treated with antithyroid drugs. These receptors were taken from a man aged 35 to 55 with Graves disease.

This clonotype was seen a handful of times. CDR3 region: CASTDPGNYEQYF. CDR3 DNA: TGTGCCAGCACGGACCCGGGGAACTACGAGCAGTACTTC. This rearrangement joins TRBV28 to TRBJ2-7; tentatively, D is TRBD2 (5 bases). The CDR3 runs to 13 residues. V lost 7 bases and J lost 3, with 13 bases in between. Germline V lookup: CDR1 MDHEN, CDR2 SYDVKM. Filled out from reference TRBV28 and TRBJ2-7, the complete variable domain reads DVKVTQSSRYLVKRTGEKVFLECVQDMDHENMFWYRQDPGLGLRLIYFSYDVKMKEKGDIPEGYSVSREKKERFSLILESASTNQTSMYLCASTDPGNYEQYFGPGTRLTVT.

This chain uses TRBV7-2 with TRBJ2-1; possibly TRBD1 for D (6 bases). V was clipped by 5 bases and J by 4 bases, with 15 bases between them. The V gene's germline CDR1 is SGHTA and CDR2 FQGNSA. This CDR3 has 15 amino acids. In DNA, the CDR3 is TGTGCCAGCAGCCTAGTCGCCACAGGGTACAATGAGCAGTTCTTC. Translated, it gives CASSLVATGYNEQFF.

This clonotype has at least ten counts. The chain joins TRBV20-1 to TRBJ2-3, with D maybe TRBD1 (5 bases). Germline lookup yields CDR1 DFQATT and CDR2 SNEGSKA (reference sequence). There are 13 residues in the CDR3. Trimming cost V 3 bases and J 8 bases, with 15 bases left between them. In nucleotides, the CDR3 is TGCAGTGCTAGTCCCTCTGGGCAGGGTACGCAGTATTTT. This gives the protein CSASPSGQGTQYF.

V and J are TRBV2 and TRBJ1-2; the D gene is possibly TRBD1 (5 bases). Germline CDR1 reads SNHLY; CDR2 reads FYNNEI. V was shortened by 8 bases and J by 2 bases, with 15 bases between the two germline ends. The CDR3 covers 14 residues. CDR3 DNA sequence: TGTGCCAGCCCTGGGGCGGCAATGAACTATGGCTACACCTTC. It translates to CASPGAAMNYGYTF. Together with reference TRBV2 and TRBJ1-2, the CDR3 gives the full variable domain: EPEVTQTPSHQVTQMGQEVILRCVPISNHLYFYWYRQILGQKVEFLVSFYNNEISEKSEIFDDQFSVERPDGSNFTLKIRSTKLEDSAMYFCASPGAAMNYGYTFGSGTRLTVV.

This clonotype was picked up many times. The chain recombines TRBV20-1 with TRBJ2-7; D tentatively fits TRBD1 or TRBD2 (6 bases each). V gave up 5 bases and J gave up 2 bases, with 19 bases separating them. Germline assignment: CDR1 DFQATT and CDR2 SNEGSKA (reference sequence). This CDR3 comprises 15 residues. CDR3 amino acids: CSADRGGGRAYEQYF. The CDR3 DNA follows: TGCAGTGCTGACAGAGGAGGGGGGCGGGCCTACGAGCAGTACTTC.

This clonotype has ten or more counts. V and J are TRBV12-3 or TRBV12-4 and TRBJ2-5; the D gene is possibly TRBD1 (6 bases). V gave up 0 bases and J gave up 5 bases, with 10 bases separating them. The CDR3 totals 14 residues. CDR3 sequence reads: CASSLARGIETQYF. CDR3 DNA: TGTGCCAGCAGTTTAGCCAGGGGAATTGAGACCCAGTACTTC.

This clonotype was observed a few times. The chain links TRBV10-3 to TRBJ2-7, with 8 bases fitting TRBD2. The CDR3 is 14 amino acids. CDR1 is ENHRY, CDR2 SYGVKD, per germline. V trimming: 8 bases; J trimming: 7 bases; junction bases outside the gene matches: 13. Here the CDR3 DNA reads TGTGCCATCTCGGTCCGAGCGGGAGAAGGTGAGCAGTACTTC. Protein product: CAISVRAGEGEQYF.

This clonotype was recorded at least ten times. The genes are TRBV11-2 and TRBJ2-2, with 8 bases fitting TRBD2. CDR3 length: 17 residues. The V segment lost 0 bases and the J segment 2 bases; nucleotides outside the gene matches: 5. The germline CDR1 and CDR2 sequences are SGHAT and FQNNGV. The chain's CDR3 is CASSLDMRGANTGELFF. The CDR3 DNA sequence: TGTGCCAGCAGCTTAGATATGCGGGGGGCTAACACCGGGGAGCTGTTTTTT.

CDR3 residues: CASSPDRGGYTF. The CDR3 bases are TGCGCCAGCAGCCCGGACAGGGGAGGCTACACCTTC. This chain links TRBV5-1 with TRBJ1-2; 9 bases match TRBD1. Germline assignment: CDR1 SGHRS and CDR2 YFSETQ. The CDR3 sequence is 12 residues long. Trimming took 4 bases from V and 8 from J; bases not matched to a gene: 3.

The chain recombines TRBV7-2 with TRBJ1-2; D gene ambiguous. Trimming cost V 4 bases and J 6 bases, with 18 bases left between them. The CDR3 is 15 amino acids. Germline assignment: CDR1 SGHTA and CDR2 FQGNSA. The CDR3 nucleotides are TGTGCCAGCAGCTACGTCGCCCCGAAGGAAGATGGCTACACCTTC. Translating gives CASSYVAPKEDGYTF.

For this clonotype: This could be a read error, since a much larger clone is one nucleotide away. This CDR3 reads CASSFVLEGGYAQYF. The CDR3 nucleotides are TGTGCCAGCAGTTTTGTGCTCGAAGGGGGCTACGCGCAGTACTTC. This chain joins TRBV28 and TRBJ2-7, with 7 bases that match TRBD1. The germline CDR1 and CDR2 sequences are MDHEN and SYDVKM. CDR3 length equals 15 residues.

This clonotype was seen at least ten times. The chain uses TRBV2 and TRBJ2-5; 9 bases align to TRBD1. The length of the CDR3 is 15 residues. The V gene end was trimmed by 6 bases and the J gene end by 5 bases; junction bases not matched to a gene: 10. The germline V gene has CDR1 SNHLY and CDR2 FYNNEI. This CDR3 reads CASSPATGGWETQYF. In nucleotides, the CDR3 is TGTGCCAGCAGCCCAGCTACAGGGGGCTGGGAGACCCAGTACTTC.

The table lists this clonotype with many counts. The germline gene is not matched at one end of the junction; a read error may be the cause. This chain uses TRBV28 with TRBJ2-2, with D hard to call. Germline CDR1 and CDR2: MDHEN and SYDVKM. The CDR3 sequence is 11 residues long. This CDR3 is CASSLSGELFF. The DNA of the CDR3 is TGTGCCAGCAGCTTATCTGGGGAGCTGTTTTTT.